This T cell receptor (beta chain) stems from a study of blood T cell repertoires in COVID-19. The repertoire was sequenced with immunoSEQ multiplex PCR; TCRdb's copy has only in-frame clones and lacks some. The table includes about 300,000 clones, approximately 86% detected once. This clone was counted between two and nine times. CDR3 length: 16 amino acids. Germline V gene lookup returns CDR1 LGHNA and CDR2 YSLEER. J lost 0 bases, V lost 4 bases, and 6 bases had no gene match. The specimen was peripheral blood. The chain joins TRBV4-3 to TRBJ1-3; 7 positions agree with TRBD1. The TCR was taken from a man between 70 and 80 years old with acute or convalescent COVID-19. The CDR3 spells CASSPRDSSSGNTIYF. In DNA, the CDR3 is TGCGCCAGCAGCCCTAGGGACAGCAGCTCTGGAAACACCATATATTTT.